These 28 T cell receptor beta chains were all obtained from the same sample, sequenced in a study of CD8 T cells in Susac syndrome. With random hexamers, reverse transcription was performed on roughly 0.45 to 1 ug of RNA. A single record per CDR3 protein comes from TCRdb applying MiXCR to the immunoSEQ multiplex PCR reads. The data hold 150,000 to 200,000 distinct CDR3 sequences, with just under 95% observed a single time. The sample was CD4+ T cells from PBMCs. The origin of the receptors is a human donor with Susac syndrome.

This clonotype was seen a single time. The CDR3 sequence is CSVKETRQAEAFF. CDR3 DNA sequence: TGCAGCGTTAAGGAAACTAGACAGGCTGAAGCTTTCTTT. The gene calls are TRBV29-1 and TRBJ1-1, with D perhaps matching TRBD1 (6 bases). Looked up from germline, CDR1 is SQVTM and CDR2 is ANQGSEA. This CDR3 spans 13 amino acids. Between the trimmed V and J ends, which lost 5 bases and 6 bases, there was a span of 16 bases.

The chain carries TRBV14 and TRBJ1-2, with unresolved D. The V end lost 1 base, the J end lost 4 bases, and 10 bases lay between the germline ends. This CDR3 is built from 14 residues. The V gene's germline CDR1 is SGHDN and CDR2 FVKESK. The CDR3 spells CASSQASRAYGYTF. The DNA for the CDR3 is TGTGCCAGCAGCCAAGCGTCCCGGGCCTATGGCTACACCTTC.

The CDR3 nucleotides are TGCGCCAGCAGCCAAGCGCCCGGACGCTCTGGGGCCAACGTCCTGACTTTC. It encodes CASSQAPGRSGANVLTF. The gene calls are TRBV4-1 and TRBJ2-6; D gene uncertain. The germline V and J ends were trimmed by 1 base and 0 bases, with 10 bases remaining between them. The CDR3 sequence is 17 residues long. Germline CDR1 and CDR2: MGHRA and YSYEKL.

The rearrangement joins TRBV9 to TRBJ2-3; a possible D gene is TRBD2 (5 bases). Germline V gene lookup returns CDR1 SGDLS and CDR2 YYNGEE. The germline V and J ends were trimmed by 0 bases and 0 bases, with 8 bases remaining between them. This CDR3 has 15 residues. DNA of the CDR3: TGTGCCAGCAGCGTAGGGACTCATAGCACAGATACGCAGTATTTT. Its translation is CASSVGTHSTDTQYF. Full variable domain (outside the CDR3, taken from reference TRBV9 and TRBJ2-3): DSGVTQTPKHLITATGQRVTLRCSPRSGDLSVYWYQQSLDQGLQFLIQYYNGEERAKGNILERFSAQQFPDLHSELNLSSLELGDSALYFCASSVGTHSTDTQYFGPGTRLTVL.

This chain links TRBV29-1 with TRBJ2-2, with D possibly TRBD2 on 6 matching bases. The CDR3 sequence is 12 residues long. CDR1 is SQVTM, CDR2 ANQGSEA, per germline. V was trimmed by 7 bases and J by 4 bases, leaving 10 bases between them. The CDR3 DNA is TGCAGCGCCCGGGAGACCACCGGGGAGCTGTTTTTT. Protein: CSARETTGELFF.

Here the CDR3 reads CASSHLGETQYF. DNA for the CDR3: TGTGCCAGCAGCCACCTTGGGGAGACCCAGTACTTC. The J gene is TRBJ2-5, the V gene TRBV3-1; D remains unclear. V lost 3 bases and J lost 5, with 7 bases in between. CDR3 length equals 12 residues. Germline-derived CDR1 and CDR2 are LGHDT and YNNKEL (reference sequence).

This clonotype came up once. V usage is TRBV28 and J usage is TRBJ1-3; D gene uncertain. Per the germline V gene, CDR1 is MDHEN and CDR2 is SYDVKM. Trimming pared 6 bases from V and 4 bases from J, leaving 7 bases between. The CDR3 length is 12 residues. CDR3 nucleotides: TGTGCCAGCAGAAAACAGGGAAACACCATATATTTT. This sequence encodes CASRKQGNTIYF.

The gene calls are TRBV7-9 and TRBJ1-5, with D maybe TRBD1 (5 bases). V lost 6 bases and J lost 3, with 9 bases in between. CDR3 length equals 13 residues. Germline assignment: CDR1 SEHNR and CDR2 FQNEAQ (reference sequence). As DNA, the CDR3 is TGTGCCAGCAGTAGGGGTATCAATCAGCCCCAGCATTTT. Its translation is CASSRGINQPQHF.

The CDR3 DNA reads as TGTGCCACCTCCGTGGGACAGGGTTCTGGGGCCAACGTCCTGACTTTC. Translation: CATSVGQGSGANVLTF. V usage is TRBV19 and J usage is TRBJ2-6; 9 bases match TRBD1. Germline CDR1 is LNHDA and CDR2 is SQIVND (reference sequence). This CDR3 has 16 residues. The junction had 8 bases not matched to a gene; V was cut back by 10 bases and J by 1 base.

The V gene is TRBV20-1, the J gene TRBJ2-1, with D possibly matching TRBD2 (6 bases). The CDR3 contains 16 residues. From germline, CDR1 is DFQATT and CDR2 SNEGSKA (reference sequence). Trimming took off 1 base at V and 4 bases at J, with 17 bases between the two ends. CDR3 protein: CSARVHRGEIYNEQFF. DNA for the CDR3: TGCAGTGCTAGAGTCCATCGCGGGGAAATATACAATGAGCAGTTCTTC.

The chain combines TRBV27 with TRBJ2-7; possible D gene TRBD1, 6 bases. Trimming removed 2 bases at V and 4 bases at J, with 9 bases between. The V gene's germline CDR1 is MNHEY and CDR2 SMNVEV (reference sequence). This CDR3 is built from 13 residues. Here the CDR3 DNA reads TGTGCCAGCAGTTTAGCGGACAGTTACGAGCAGTACTTC. This gives the protein CASSLADSYEQYF.

The V and J genes are TRBV7-2 and TRBJ2-1; TRBD2 agrees at 11 bases. Germline V gene data show CDR1 as SGHTA and CDR2 as FQGNSA. There are 15 residues in the CDR3. V lost 5 bases to trimming and J lost 9 bases; unmatched junction nucleotides: 9. The CDR3 DNA follows: TGTGCCAGCAGCCTCATTAGCGGGAGGGGGATTGAGCAGTTCTTC. Its protein is CASSLISGRGIEQFF.

The chain joins TRBV20-1 to TRBJ2-1; TRBD2 agrees at 10 bases. The CDR3 is 17 residues long. The V gene's germline CDR1 is DFQATT and CDR2 SNEGSKA (reference sequence). Trimming removed 6 bases from V and 7 bases from J; junction bases left unmatched: 18. CDR3 coding DNA: TGCAGTGCCAATCTGATAAAAGCGGGAGGGCCCAGGAATGAGCAGTTCTTC. It specifies CSANLIKAGGPRNEQFF.

The chain joins TRBV12-3 or TRBV12-4 to TRBJ2-5; D not certain. The CDR3 is 13 amino acids. Trimming left V 3 bases short and J 4 bases short, with 9 bases between. CDR3 protein: CASSLGPGETQYF. The CDR3 DNA follows: TGTGCCAGCAGTTTGGGCCCGGGAGAGACCCAGTACTTC.

V gene TRBV3-1 combines with J gene TRBJ2-1; the D gene is possibly TRBD2 (6 bases). Germline assignment: CDR1 LGHDT and CDR2 YNNKEL (reference sequence). Trimming took off 4 bases at V and 10 bases at J, with 11 bases between the two ends. The length of the CDR3 is 12 residues. Here the CDR3 reads CASSPGGLEQFF. CDR3 nucleotides: TGTGCCAGCAGCCCCGGGGGTCTGGAGCAGTTCTTC.

The rearrangement joins TRBV5-1 to TRBJ1-2; D may be TRBD1 (6 bases). This CDR3 comprises 15 residues. Trimming removed 0 bases at V and 4 bases at J, with 13 bases between. From germline, CDR1 is SGHRS and CDR2 YFSETQ. In DNA form, the CDR3 reads TGCGCCAGCAGCTTGGTGTCAGGGGAACCCTATGGCTACACCTTC. Residues: CASSLVSGEPYGYTF.

The chain couples TRBV7-2 to TRBJ1-1, with D uncertain. This CDR3 contains 15 residues. Trimming left V 2 bases short and J 1 base short, with 11 bases between. Germline lookup yields CDR1 SGHTA and CDR2 FQGNSA. CDR3 in amino acids: CASSLRVEGNTEAFF. The CDR3 DNA is TGTGCCAGCAGCTTAAGGGTAGAGGGGAACACTGAAGCTTTCTTT.

The chain recombines TRBV20-1 with TRBJ1-1, with 10 nucleotides matching TRBD1. There are 16 residues in the CDR3. Trimming removed 6 bases from V and 4 bases from J; junction bases left unmatched: 14. Germline assignment: CDR1 DFQATT and CDR2 SNEGSKA (reference sequence). CDR3 residues: CSAPELDRGRGTEAFF. CDR3 sequence (DNA): TGCAGTGCCCCAGAACTTGACAGGGGGCGCGGCACTGAAGCTTTCTTT.

The chain is built from TRBV4-1 and TRBJ1-2; D is possibly TRBD1 (5 bases). There are 13 residues in the CDR3. Germline assignment: CDR1 MGHRA and CDR2 YSYEKL. Trimming removed 6 bases at V and 2 bases at J, with 10 bases between. CDR3 coding DNA: TGCGCCAGCAGAGGCAGGGAAAACTATGGCTACACCTTC. Translated: CASRGRENYGYTF.

The rearrangement uses TRBV27 and TRBJ2-3; no reliable D call. V was trimmed by 0 bases and J by 3 bases, leaving 7 bases between them. This CDR3 region has 14 residues. Looked up from germline, CDR1 is MNHEY and CDR2 is SMNVEV (reference sequence). CDR3 nucleotide sequence: TGTGCCAGCAGTTTATCAACCCTAACAGATACGCAGTATTTT. Protein product: CASSLSTLTDTQYF.

This chain uses TRBV5-4 with TRBJ2-3; 12 bases are a match to TRBD2. The CDR3 covers 15 residues. Germline V CDR1 and CDR2: SGHNT, YYREEE (reference sequence). Losses at the gene ends were 0 bases for V and 4 bases for J; bases not matched to a gene: 0. The CDR3 sequence is CASSLASGRADTQYF. CDR3 bases: TGTGCCAGCAGCTTGGCTAGCGGGAGGGCAGATACGCAGTATTTT.

This chain links TRBV7-2 with TRBJ2-7; TRBD1 aligns across 8 bases. CDR1 and CDR2 from the germline V gene are SGHTA and FQGNSA. CDR3 length equals 16 residues. J lost 3 bases, V lost 1 base, and 8 bases had no gene match. In nucleotides, the CDR3 is TGTGCCAGCAGCTTAGTGGTGTGGGACAGGAACTACGAGCAGTACTTC. Amino acid sequence: CASSLVVWDRNYEQYF.

The chain combines TRBV20-1 with TRBJ2-1, with 12 bases lining up with TRBD2. V gave up 1 base and J gave up 4 bases; unmatched junction bases: 2. The germline CDR1 and CDR2 sequences are DFQATT and SNEGSKA (reference sequence). The CDR3 has 15 amino acids. The CDR3 DNA reads TGCAGTGCTAGAGGGACTAGCGGGGATTACAATGAGCAGTTCTTC. As protein: CSARGTSGDYNEQFF.

This clonotype has only one observation. The chain is built from TRBV19 and TRBJ1-1; D gene uncertain. V shed 5 bases and J shed 1 base, with 17 bases lying between them. CDR3 length: 16 residues. Germline lookup yields CDR1 LNHDA and CDR2 SQIVND (reference sequence). Written as DNA, the CDR3 is TGTGCCAGTAGTTTCCCGGAGGGCAGAGGGAACACTGAAGCTTTCTTT. Translating it yields CASSFPEGRGNTEAFF.

This chain joins TRBV4-2 and TRBJ1-2; 11 bases fit TRBD1. CDR3 length equals 18 residues. Trimming removed 0 bases from V and 6 bases from J; junction bases left unmatched: 12. CDR1 and CDR2 from the germline V gene are LGHNA and YNFKEQ. CDR3 sequence (DNA): TGTGCCAGCAGCCAAGACCGTGGGGACAGGGGGATGTGGGATGGCTACACCTTC. This encodes CASSQDRGDRGMWDGYTF.

V gene TRBV10-3 combines with J gene TRBJ1-6; maybe TRBD1 (6 bases). Germline V gene lookup returns CDR1 ENHRY and CDR2 SYGVKD. The CDR3 runs to 16 residues. Trimming cost V 0 bases and J 7 bases, with 13 bases left between them. The CDR3 DNA follows: TGTGCCATCAGTGAGTCTCAGGGGATAAGGAATTCACCCCTCCACTTT. Protein sequence: CAISESQGIRNSPLHF.

The chain couples TRBV20-1 to TRBJ2-3; 8 nucleotides match TRBD2. This CDR3 region has 13 residues. Germline V gives CDR1 DFQATT, CDR2 SNEGSKA (reference sequence). The CDR3 DNA reads as TGCGGAGCTTTAGCGGGGCACTCAGATACGCAGTATTTT. Protein sequence: CGALAGHSDTQYF.

CDR3 residues: CASSQDYYNEQFF. The CDR3 DNA reads TGTGCCAGCAGCCAGGACTACTACAATGAGCAGTTCTTC. V usage is TRBV7-9 and J usage is TRBJ2-1; the D gene is possibly TRBD2 (6 bases). The germline V gene has CDR1 SEHNR and CDR2 FQNEAQ (reference sequence). The V and J ends lost 5 bases and 3 bases respectively, with 8 bases between them. The CDR3 sequence is 13 residues long.